Sequencing of this T cell receptor (beta chain) was carried out in a study of Graves' ophthalmopathy and Graves' hyperthyroidism. Germline V gene lookup returns CDR1 SGDLS and CDR2 YYNGEE. The CDR3 covers 14 residues. V was pared by 3 bases and J by 4 bases, with 11 bases between. Absence of ophthalmopathy within 18 months of follow-up defined stable hyperthyroidism. Enrolled hyperthyroidism patients had a new diagnosis, a duration under 2 months, and an age of 18 to 65. RNA transcripts served as template for amplifying TCR beta CDR3 sequences. The authors performed first-round RT-PCR with HTBI primers and then a second-round multiplex PCR. TCRdb re-analysed the multiplex PCR reads in MiXCR, keeping a single row per CDR3 protein. Among some 350,000 distinct CDR3 sequences listed, approximately 18% were seen once. This clonotype was seen repeatedly, ten times or more. What it binds is unknown. Study-level findings and limits: A model built from 13 signatures distinguished ophthalmopathy from stable hyperthyroidism with 85% to 90% sensitivity and around 78% specificity.

This TCR was recovered from an adult woman with stable Graves' hyperthyroidism. Specimen: peripheral blood. The V call is TRBV9, the J call TRBJ1-3, with D unresolved. This CDR3 is CASSAPGRGNTIYF. The CDR3 DNA reads TGTGCCAGCAGCGCCCCGGGGAGGGGAAACACCATATATTTT. The full variable domain, its missing parts supplied by reference TRBV9 and TRBJ1-3, is DSGVTQTPKHLITATGQRVTLRCSPRSGDLSVYWYQQSLDQGLQFLIQYYNGEERAKGNILERFSAQQFPDLHSELNLSSLELGDSALYFCASSAPGRGNTIYFGEGSWLTVV.